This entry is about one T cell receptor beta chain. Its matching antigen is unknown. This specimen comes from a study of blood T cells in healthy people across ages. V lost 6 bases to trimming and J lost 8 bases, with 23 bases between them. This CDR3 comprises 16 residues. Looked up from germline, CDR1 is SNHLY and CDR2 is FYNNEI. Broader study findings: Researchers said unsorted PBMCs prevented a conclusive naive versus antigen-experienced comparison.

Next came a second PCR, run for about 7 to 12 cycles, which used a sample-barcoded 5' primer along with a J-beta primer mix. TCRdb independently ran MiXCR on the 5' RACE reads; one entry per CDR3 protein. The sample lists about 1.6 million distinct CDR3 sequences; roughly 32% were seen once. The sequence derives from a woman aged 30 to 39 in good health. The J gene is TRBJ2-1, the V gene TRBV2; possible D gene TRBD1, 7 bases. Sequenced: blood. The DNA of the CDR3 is TGTGCCAGCAGGGCGGCTCAGGGGGGCGGGCTGGATGAGCAGTTCTTC. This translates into CASRAAQGGGLDEQFF.